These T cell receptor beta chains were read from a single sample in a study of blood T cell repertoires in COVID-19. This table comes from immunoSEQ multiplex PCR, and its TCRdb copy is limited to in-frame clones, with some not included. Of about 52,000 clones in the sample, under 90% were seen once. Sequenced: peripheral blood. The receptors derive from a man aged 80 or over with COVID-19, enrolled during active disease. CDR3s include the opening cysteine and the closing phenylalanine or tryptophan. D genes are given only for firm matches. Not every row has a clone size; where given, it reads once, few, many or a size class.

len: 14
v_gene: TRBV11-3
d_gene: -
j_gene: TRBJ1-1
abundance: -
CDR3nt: TGTGCCAGCAGCTTACGGGGACACAACACTGAAGCTTTCTTT
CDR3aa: CASSLRGHNTEAFF

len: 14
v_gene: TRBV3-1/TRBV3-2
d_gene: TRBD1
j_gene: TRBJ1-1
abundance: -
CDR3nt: TGTGCCAGCAGCTATTACAGGGGGGAAACTGAAGCTTTCTTT
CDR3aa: CASSYYRGETEAFF

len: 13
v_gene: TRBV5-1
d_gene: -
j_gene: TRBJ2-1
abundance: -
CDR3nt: TGCGCCAGCAGCGGCTACCAGGGGAGTGAGCAGTTCTTC
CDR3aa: CASSGYQGSEQFF

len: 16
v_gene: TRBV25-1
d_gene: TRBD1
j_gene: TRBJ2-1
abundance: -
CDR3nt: TGTGCCAGCAGTGAAACAGGGGTTATAGGCTACAATGAGCAGTTCTTC
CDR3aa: CASSETGVIGYNEQFF

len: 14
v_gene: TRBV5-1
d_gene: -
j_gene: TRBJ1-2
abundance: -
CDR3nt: TGCGCCAGCAGCCTCAGGGAGGACGGCTATGGCTACACCTTC
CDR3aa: CASSLREDGYGYTF

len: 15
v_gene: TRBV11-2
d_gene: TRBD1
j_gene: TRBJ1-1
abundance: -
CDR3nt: TGTGCCAGCAGCAGCACCGGGACAGTCCCAACTGAAGCTTTCTTT
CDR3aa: CASSSTGTVPTEAFF

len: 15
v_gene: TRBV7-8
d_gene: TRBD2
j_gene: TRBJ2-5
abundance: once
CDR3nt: TGTGCCAGCAGCTTAAACGGGAGGGCCGGTGAGACCCAGTACTTC
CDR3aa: CASSLNGRAGETQYF

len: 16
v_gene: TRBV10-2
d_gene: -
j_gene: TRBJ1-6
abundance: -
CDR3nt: TGCGCCAGCAGTGAGAACAGGGCGGCCTATAATTCACCCCTCCACTTT
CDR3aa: CASSENRAAYNSPLHF

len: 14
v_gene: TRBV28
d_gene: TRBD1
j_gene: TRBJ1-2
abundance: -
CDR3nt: TGTGCCAGCAGAACAACAGGGGGCAACTATGGCTACACCTTC
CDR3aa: CASRTTGGNYGYTF

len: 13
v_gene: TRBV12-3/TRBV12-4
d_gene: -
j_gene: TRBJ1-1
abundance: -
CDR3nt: TGTGCCAGCAGGATACACGAAAACACTGAAGCTTTCTTT
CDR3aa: CASRIHENTEAFF

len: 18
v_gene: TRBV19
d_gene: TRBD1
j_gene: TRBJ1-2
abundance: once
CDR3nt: TGTGCCAGTAGTATCTCGCTAACCCGGGACAGCAGCTACTATGGCTACACCTTC
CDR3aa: CASSISLTRDSSYYGYTF

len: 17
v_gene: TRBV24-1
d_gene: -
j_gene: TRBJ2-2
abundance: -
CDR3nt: TGTGCCACCAGTGACCGGACAGGGAGGGTAGGCACCGGGGAGCTGTTTTTT
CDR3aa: CATSDRTGRVGTGELFF

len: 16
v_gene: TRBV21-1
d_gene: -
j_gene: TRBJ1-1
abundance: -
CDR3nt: TGTGCCAGCAGCAAAGGGAGGAACCCCTGGAAGACTGAAGCTTTCTTT
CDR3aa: CASSKGRNPWKTEAFF

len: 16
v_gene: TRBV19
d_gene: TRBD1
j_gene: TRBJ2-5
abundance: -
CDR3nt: TGTGCCAGTAGTATTGGACAGGGAAACTACCAAGAGACCCAGTACTTC
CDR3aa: CASSIGQGNYQETQYF

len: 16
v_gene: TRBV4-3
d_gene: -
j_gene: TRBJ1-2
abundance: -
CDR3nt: TGCGCCAGCAGCCAAGAAGGCGGAAGGGTTGCGGGTGGCTACACCTTC
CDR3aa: CASSQEGGRVAGGYTF

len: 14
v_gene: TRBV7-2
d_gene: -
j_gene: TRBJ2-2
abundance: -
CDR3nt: TGTGCCAGCAGCCCGACGGGGAACACCGGGGAGCTGTTTTTT
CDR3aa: CASSPTGNTGELFF

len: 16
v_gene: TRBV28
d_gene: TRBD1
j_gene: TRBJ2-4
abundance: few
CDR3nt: TGTGCCAGCAGTGGCAAACTTGGACAGGGGAAAAACATTCAGTACTTC
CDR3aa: CASSGKLGQGKNIQYF

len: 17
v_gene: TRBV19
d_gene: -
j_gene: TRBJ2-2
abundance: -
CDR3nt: TGTGCCAGTAGTATAGGTTACAGGGAATTGAACACCGGGGAGCTGTTTTTT
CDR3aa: CASSIGYRELNTGELFF

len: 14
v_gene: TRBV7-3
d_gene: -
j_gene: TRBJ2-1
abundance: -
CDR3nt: TGTGCCAGCAGCTTAAGGCAGGGTATGAATGAGCAGTTCTTC
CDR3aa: CASSLRQGMNEQFF

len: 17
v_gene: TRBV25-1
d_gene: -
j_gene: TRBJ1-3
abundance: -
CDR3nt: TGTGCCAGCAGTGATATCTTGCAGGGCAGCTCTGGAAACACCATATATTTT
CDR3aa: CASSDILQGSSGNTIYF

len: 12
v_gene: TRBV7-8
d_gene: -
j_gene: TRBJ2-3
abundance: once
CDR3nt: TGTGCCAGCAGCCCTTTTACAGATACGCAGTATTTT
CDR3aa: CASSPFTDTQYF

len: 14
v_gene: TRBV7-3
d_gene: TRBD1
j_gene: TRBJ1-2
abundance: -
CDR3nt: TGTGCCAGCAGCCCGACGACAGGGGGCTATGGCTACACCTTC
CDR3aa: CASSPTTGGYGYTF

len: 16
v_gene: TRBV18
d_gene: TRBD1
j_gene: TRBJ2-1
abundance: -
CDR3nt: TGTGCCAGCTCACCACCTGCAGGGGGCTCCTACAATGAGCAGTTCTTC
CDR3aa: CASSPPAGGSYNEQFF

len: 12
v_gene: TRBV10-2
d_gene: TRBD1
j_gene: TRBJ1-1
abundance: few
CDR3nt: TGCGCCAGCAGTGACGGGACAGATGAAGCTTTCTTT
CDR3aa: CASSDGTDEAFF

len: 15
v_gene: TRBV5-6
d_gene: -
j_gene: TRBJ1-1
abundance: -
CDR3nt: TGTGCCAGCAGCGGCGGACGGGGAATTAACACTGAAGCTTTCTTT
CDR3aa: CASSGGRGINTEAFF

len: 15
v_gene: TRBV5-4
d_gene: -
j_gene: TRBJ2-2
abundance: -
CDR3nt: TGTGCCACCAAGTTCGGAGGATCGAACACCGGGGAGCTGTTTTTT
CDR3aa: CATKFGGSNTGELFF

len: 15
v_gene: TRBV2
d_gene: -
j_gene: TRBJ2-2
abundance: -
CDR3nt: TGTGCCAGCAGTGGAGTGGCGGGCCGAGGCGGGGAGCTGTTTTTT
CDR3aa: CASSGVAGRGGELFF

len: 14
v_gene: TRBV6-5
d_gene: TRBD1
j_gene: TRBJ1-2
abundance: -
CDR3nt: TGTGCCAGCAGTTTAGCGAGACAGGGGAGTGGCTACACCTTC
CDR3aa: CASSLARQGSGYTF

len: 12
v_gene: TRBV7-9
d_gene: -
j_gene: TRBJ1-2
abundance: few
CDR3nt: -
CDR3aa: CASSSSPDGYTF

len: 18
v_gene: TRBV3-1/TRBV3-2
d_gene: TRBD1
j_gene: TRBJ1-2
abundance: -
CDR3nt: TGTGCCAGCAGACTAGGGGGGCAAAAAAGGGGGCGCCGCTATGGCTACACCTTC
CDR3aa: CASRLGGQKRGRRYGYTF

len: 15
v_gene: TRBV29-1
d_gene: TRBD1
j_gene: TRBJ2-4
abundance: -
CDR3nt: TGCAGCGTGGCTACAGGGGGCTTGGCCAAAAACATTCAGTACTTC
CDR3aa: CSVATGGLAKNIQYF

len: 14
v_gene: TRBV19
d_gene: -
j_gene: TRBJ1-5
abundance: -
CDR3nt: TGTGCCAGTAGGCTGACGGGGGATAATCAGCCCCAGCATTTT
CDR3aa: CASRLTGDNQPQHF

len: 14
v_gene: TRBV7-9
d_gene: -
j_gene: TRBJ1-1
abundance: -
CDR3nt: TGTGCCAGCAGCTTAGTTCCGGGGGTAGGAGAAGCTTTCTTT
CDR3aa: CASSLVPGVGEAFF

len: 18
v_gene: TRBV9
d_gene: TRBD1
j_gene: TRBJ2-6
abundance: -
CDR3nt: TGTGCCAGCAGCGTAGGTGTGGGACAGTATAAGGGGGCCAACGTCCTGACTTTC
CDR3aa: CASSVGVGQYKGANVLTF

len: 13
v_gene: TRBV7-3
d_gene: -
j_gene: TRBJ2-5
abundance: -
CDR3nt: TGTGCCAGCAGCTTGGACTATTCGGAGACCCAGTACTTC
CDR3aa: CASSLDYSETQYF

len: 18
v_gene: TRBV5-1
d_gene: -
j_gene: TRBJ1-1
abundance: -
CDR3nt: TGCGCCAGCAGCTTGGGTGTTTGGGCGGGGGGCACGGACACTGAAGCTTTCTTT
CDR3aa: CASSLGVWAGGTDTEAFF

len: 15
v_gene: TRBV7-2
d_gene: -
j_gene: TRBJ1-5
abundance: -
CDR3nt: TGTGCCAGCAGCTTAGCGCCAGTTAGCAATCAGCCCCAGCATTTT
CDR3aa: CASSLAPVSNQPQHF

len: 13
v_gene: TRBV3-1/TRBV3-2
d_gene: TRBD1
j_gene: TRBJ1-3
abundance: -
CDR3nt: TGTGCCAGCAGCCGACAGGGGGGAAACACCATATATTTT
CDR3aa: CASSRQGGNTIYF

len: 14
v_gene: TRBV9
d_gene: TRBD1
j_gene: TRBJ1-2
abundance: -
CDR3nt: TGTGCCAGCGGCCCGGGACAGGGATACTATGGCTACACCTTC
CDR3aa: CASGPGQGYYGYTF

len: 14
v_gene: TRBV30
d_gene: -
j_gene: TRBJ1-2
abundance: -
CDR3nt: TGTGCCTGGAAGGGATCAGGGACTCAGTATGGCTACACCTTC
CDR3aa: CAWKGSGTQYGYTF

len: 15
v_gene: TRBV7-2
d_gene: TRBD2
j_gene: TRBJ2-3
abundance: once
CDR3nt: TGTGCCAGCAGCTTAACGGGAGGTAATGGAGATACGCAGTATTTT
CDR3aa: CASSLTGGNGDTQYF

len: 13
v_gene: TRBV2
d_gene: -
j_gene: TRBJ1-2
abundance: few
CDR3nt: TGTGCCAGCAGTGAGGGGCAGGGTGATGGCTACACCTTC
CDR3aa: CASSEGQGDGYTF